This T cell receptor beta chain was profiled in a study of shared clonotypes between healthy human individuals. Repertoires were generated with immunoSEQ multiplex PCR, while TCRdb's copy carries only in-frame clones and drops some. This sample has about 2.3 million clones, with about 92% found just once. Both subsets, CD45RA+ naive and CD45RA-negative memory, were split from the CD4+ cells. The germline gives CDR1 MDHEN, CDR2 SYDVKM. The CDR3 covers 15 residues. With V trimmed by 1 base and J by 5 bases, 5 bases remained unmatched. Points from the study as a whole: Non-shared clonotypes displayed generation probabilities falling below those of clonotypes present in all four donors. The sampled material consisted only of blood, and tissue repertoires are likely to differ.

With respect to this clone: No antigen is known for it.

The sequencing sample was made of naive CD4+ T cells from PBMCs. Sample subset: CD45RA+ positively selected. The source of this sequence is a man between 18 and 35 years old in good health. Some clones in this sample may be carry-over from other donors' samples. The chain uses TRBV28 and TRBJ2-7; TRBD1 matches 10 bases. The CDR3 reads CASSLLWDRGHEQYF. As DNA, the CDR3 is TGTGCCAGCAGTTTATTATGGGACAGGGGCCACGAGCAGTACTTC.